This T cell receptor (beta chain) was recorded in a study of blood T cell repertoires in COVID-19. Study-level information: The cDNA or gDNA used as material had been derived from T cells, B-cell-depleted T cells, or PBMCs.

Data came from immunoSEQ multiplex PCR; TCRdb stores just in-frame clones and leaves some out. There are 95,000 to 150,000 clones in the sample; less than 75% occur only once, and roughly 0.86% lies in the top ten. The CDR3 extends over 14 amino acids. Germline CDR1 is SGHAT and CDR2 is FQNNGV. Deletions cut 2 bases from V and 1 base from J, with 8 bases between. This clone has a single count. The sequence was obtained from a human donor with acute or convalescent COVID-19. The donor label of this sample is uncertain. The chain is built from TRBV11-2 and TRBJ1-1; perhaps TRBD1 as D (6 bases). Material: peripheral blood. CDR3 in amino acids: CASSLSRGNTEAFF. The CDR3 DNA is TGTGCCAGCAGCTTATCCAGGGGGAACACTGAAGCTTTCTTT.